The clone carrying this T cell receptor beta chain is medium-sized (0.01 to 0.1%). CDR3 length equals 15 residues. CDR1 and CDR2 from the germline V gene are SEHNR and FQNEAQ (reference sequence). The J segment lost 6 bases and the V segment lost 5 bases, leaving 10 bases of the junction unmatched. These data belong to a study of Ad26.COV2.S vaccination and SARS-CoV-2 variants. The data were produced by immunoSEQ multiplex PCR, yet TCRdb's version contains in-frame clones alone and is incomplete. The sample has some 180,000 clones; around 90% are singletons. This chain connects TRBV7-9 to TRBJ1-1, with 9 bases fitting TRBD1. The TCR comes from a human donor who had recovered from COVID-19. The sequenced sample was peripheral blood, obtained after recovery from COVID-19. CDR3: CASSGGDRVEAEAFF. The CDR3 nucleotides are TGTGCCAGCAGCGGAGGGGACAGGGTGGAGGCTGAAGCTTTCTTT.